The entry below gives a single TCR beta chain sequence along with its context. As yet, its antigen is unknown. This entry comes from a study of blood T cells in healthy people across ages. Findings and limits, study-wide: Estimates based on one million T cells were treated as lower bounds.

The CDR3 has 15 amino acids. V shed 1 base, J shed 4 bases, and the junction held 5 bases outside the gene matches. In germline, CDR1 is LGHNA, CDR2 YSLEER. Total RNA extraction produced at least 5.5 micrograms (per sample) for the study. A second roughly 6 to 12 cycle PCR used barcoded and J-beta primers. TCRdb itself ran the 5' RACE reads through MiXCR, one entry per CDR3 protein. The repertoire holds roughly 790,000 distinct CDR3 sequences, with approximately 43% as singletons. The chain has TRBV4-3 and TRBJ2-5, with 8 bases fitting TRBD1. The TCR sequence derives from an older woman in good health. Material: blood. CDR3 in amino acids: CASSQGLRGLETQYF. The DNA for the CDR3 is TGCGCCAGCAGCCAAGGGCTCAGGGGGCTAGAGACCCAGTACTTC.